The sequence of this TCR beta chain was determined in a study of human T cells and chemical hapten exposure. Study-level information: In the sensitization step, 2% DPC was placed on roughly 2 cm by roughly 2 cm of upper inner arm skin. The study traced per-sample TCR yield variation mainly to small differences in pooled library volumes. Regarding the study as a whole: The immune response of these alopecia patients might not match healthy individuals'. PT1 expanded TCR numbers rose with patch test score.

In its sample, this clonotype was seen a few times. Its target is unknown. Described time point: patch test 1, 2 weeks after DPC sensitization. Treatment denoted: therapeutic diphenylcyclopropenone sensitization with weekly scalp DPC. CDR3 length: 14 amino acids. Each CDR3 protein gets one entry after TCRdb re-called the RACE reads with MiXCR. In the table there are about 380,000 distinct CDR3 sequences, 4% to 5.5% of which are singletons. Source: whole blood, taken in connection with sensitization to the hapten diphenylcyclopropenone (DPC). The sequence was obtained from a woman aged 45-60 years with alopecia areata. Some clones in this sample may be carry-over from other donors' samples. The rearrangement uses TRBV12-2 and TRBJ1-2; the DNA was not compared with TRBD1, the D call given in the table. TRBV12-2 is tagged as a pseudogene. CDR3 sequence reads: CASRLQTGNYGYTF. The DNA of the CDR3 is TGTGCAAGTCGCTTACAGACGGGAAACTATGGCTACACCTTC.